This is a list of T cell receptor beta chains from one sample in a study of OX40 agonist ivuxolimab in advanced cancers. TCRdb keeps only in-frame clones here, not all; method: immunoSEQ multiplex PCR. The sample includes almost 90,000 clones, around nine tenths of them seen just once. Sequences were derived from CD4+ or CD8+ T cells sorted from blood, sampled in a trial of the OX40 agonist ivuxolimab. The source of these receptors is an adult with an advanced solid tumor such as melanoma, head and neck, liver or kidney cancer. CDR3s include the opening cysteine and the closing phenylalanine or tryptophan. The order of the fields is D gene, J gene, V gene, clone size, CDR3 protein, CDR3 DNA. A D gene is named only where the DNA matches it firmly. The listing skips clone size in some rows; elsewhere it reads once, few, many or a size class.

d_call: .; j_call: TRBJ2-7; v_call: TRBV7-6; clone_size: .; cdr3_aa: CASSLGGRRGAYEQYF; cdr3_nt: TGTGCCAGCAGCTTAGGGGGTCGGCGGGGAGCCTACGAGCAGTACTTC
d_call: .; j_call: TRBJ1-1; v_call: TRBV5-4; clone_size: many; cdr3_aa: CASSLAGGSTEAFF; cdr3_nt: TGTGCCAGCAGCTTGGCCGGGGGAAGCACTGAAGCTTTCTTT
d_call: TRBD2; j_call: TRBJ2-3; v_call: TRBV4-3; clone_size: .; cdr3_aa: CASSQTGLAGTLGTDTQYF; cdr3_nt: TGCGCCAGCAGCCAAACAGGACTAGCGGGAACGTTGGGCACAGATACGCAGTATTTT
d_call: TRBD2; j_call: TRBJ2-5; v_call: TRBV2; clone_size: .; cdr3_aa: CASSETSASETQYF; cdr3_nt: TGTGCCAGCAGTGAGACTAGCGCTTCGGAGACCCAGTACTTC
d_call: TRBD1; j_call: TRBJ2-2; v_call: TRBV11-2; clone_size: once; cdr3_aa: CASRPPGTGDTGELFF; cdr3_nt: TGTGCCAGCAGACCACCGGGGACAGGGGACACCGGGGAGCTGTTTTTT
d_call: .; j_call: TRBJ2-2; v_call: TRBV2; clone_size: .; cdr3_aa: CASRPPAGELFF; cdr3_nt: TGTGCCAGCAGACCCCCGGCCGGGGAGCTGTTTTTT
d_call: .; j_call: TRBJ1-4; v_call: TRBV4-2; clone_size: .; cdr3_aa: CASSSDRTNEKLFF; cdr3_nt: TGTGCCAGCAGCTCGGACAGAACTAATGAAAAACTGTTTTTT
d_call: TRBD1; j_call: TRBJ1-2; v_call: TRBV7-9; clone_size: .; cdr3_aa: CASSLDGQVNYGYTF; cdr3_nt: TGTGCCAGCAGCTTAGACGGACAGGTTAACTATGGCTACACCTTC
d_call: TRBD2; j_call: TRBJ2-7; v_call: TRBV19; clone_size: .; cdr3_aa: CASRRLAGDYEQYF; cdr3_nt: TGTGCCAGTCGCCGACTAGCGGGAGACTACGAGCAGTACTTC
d_call: TRBD2; j_call: TRBJ2-3; v_call: TRBV10-2; clone_size: .; cdr3_aa: CASISGTSTDTQYF; cdr3_nt: TGCGCCAGCATTAGCGGGACCAGCACAGATACGCAGTATTTT
d_call: TRBD1; j_call: TRBJ2-1; v_call: TRBV11-2; clone_size: .; cdr3_aa: CASSRDRDLDEQFF; cdr3_nt: TGTGCCAGCAGCCGGGACAGGGATTTGGATGAGCAGTTCTTC
d_call: TRBD1; j_call: TRBJ2-4; v_call: TRBV6-5; clone_size: .; cdr3_aa: CASQGQGKNIQYF; cdr3_nt: TGTGCCAGCCAGGGACAGGGCAAAAACATTCAGTACTTC
d_call: TRBD1; j_call: TRBJ1-1; v_call: TRBV5-1; clone_size: .; cdr3_aa: CASSEQTGVATEAFF; cdr3_nt: TGCGCCAGCAGCGAACAGACAGGGGTCGCCACTGAAGCTTTCTTT